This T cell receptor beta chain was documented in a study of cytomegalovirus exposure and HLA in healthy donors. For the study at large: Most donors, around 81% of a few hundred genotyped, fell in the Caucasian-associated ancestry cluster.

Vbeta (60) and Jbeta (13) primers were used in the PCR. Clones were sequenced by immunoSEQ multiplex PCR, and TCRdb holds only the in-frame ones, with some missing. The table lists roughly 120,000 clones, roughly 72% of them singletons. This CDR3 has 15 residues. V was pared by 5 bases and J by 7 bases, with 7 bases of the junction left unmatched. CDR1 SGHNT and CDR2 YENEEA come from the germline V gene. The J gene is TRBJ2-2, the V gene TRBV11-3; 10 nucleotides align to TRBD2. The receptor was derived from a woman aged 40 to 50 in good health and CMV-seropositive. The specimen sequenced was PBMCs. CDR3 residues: CASSPLAGADGELFF. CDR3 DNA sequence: TGTGCCAGCAGCCCGCTAGCGGGAGCGGACGGGGAGCTGTTTTTT.